The 12 T cell receptor beta chains listed next were all sequenced from one sample in a study of low-dose radiotherapy and immunotherapy resistance in tumors. Priming of first-strand cDNA relied on TRAV- and TRBV-specific primers (covering alpha and beta chains). TCRs were amplified for 15 to 25 PCR cycles with a constant-region primer and V-primer adapter. Via MiXCR, TCRdb re-called the reads, giving one row per CDR3 protein. The sample gives more than 50,000 distinct CDR3 sequences, about 25% of which show up once; around 6.7% is in the top ten. Stated time point: before trial treatment. Sequences were derived from PBMCs, sampled before treatment. Receptors were obtained from a male donor with rectosigmoid adenocarcinoma.

At least ten counts were recorded for this clonotype. Sequence at one end of the junction differs from germline and may be a read error. This chain uses TRBV5-5 with TRBJ1-2; D is undetermined. Germline lookup yields CDR1 SGHKS and CDR2 YYEKEE (reference sequence). The CDR3 has 15 residues. CDR3 amino acids: CASSQEVASPGGYTF. In DNA form, the CDR3 reads TGCGCCAGCAGCCAAGAGGTTGCCTCTCCGGGGGGCTACACCTTC.

This clonotype has ten or more counts. The V gene is TRBV7-2, the J gene TRBJ2-1, with D uncertain. Germline lookup yields CDR1 SGHTA and CDR2 FQGNSA. V lost 2 bases and J lost 4, with 9 bases in between. The CDR3 consists of 14 residues. The CDR3 sequence is CASSLSGTYNEQFF. For the CDR3, the DNA is TGTGCCAGCAGCTTAAGTGGAACTTACAATGAGCAGTTCTTC.

This clonotype ranks as medium-sized. The rearrangement links TRBV7-8 to TRBJ2-5; 9 bases are shared with TRBD1. The junction had 7 bases not matched to a gene; V was cut back by 5 bases and J by 0 bases. The CDR3 length is 16 residues. CDR1 and CDR2 (germline): SGHVS, FQNEAQ. The CDR3 protein is CASSTRTGVYQETQYF. The CDR3, as DNA: TGTGCCAGCAGCACCCGGACAGGGGTTTACCAAGAGACCCAGTACTTC.

This rearrangement joins TRBV6-4 to TRBJ2-3, with unresolved D. The CDR3 is 15 residues long. Deletions cut 4 bases from V and 0 bases from J, with 11 bases between. From germline, CDR1 is MRHNA and CDR2 SNTAGT. CDR3 sequence: CASSVQSTSTDTQYF. DNA of the CDR3: TGTGCCAGCAGTGTTCAATCCACTAGCACAGATACGCAGTATTTT.

Concerning this clonotype: This clone may be a read error of a much larger clone one base away. The chain recombines TRBV14 with TRBJ1-4; D remains ambiguous. Germline V CDR1 and CDR2: SGHDN, FVKESK. The CDR3 runs 14 residues. This CDR3 reads CASSQERHFEKLLF. In nucleotides, the CDR3 is TGTGCCAGCAGCCAAGAAAGACATTTTGAAAAACTGTTATTT. The full variable domain, its missing parts supplied by reference TRBV14 and TRBJ1-4, is EAGVTQFPSHSVIEKGQTVTLRCDPISGHDNLYWYRRVMGKEIKFLLHFVKESKQDESGMPNNRFLAERTGGTYSTLKVQPAELEDSGVYFCASSQERHFEKLLFGSGTQLSVL.

This clonotype was detected a few times. The limits of the CDR3 on the DNA are not certain, so only TCRdb's listed CDR3 is given. V usage is TRBV12-3 or TRBV12-4 and J usage is TRBJ2-2; the DNA was not used to check the table's D call, TRBD1. Termini included, the CDR3 measures 21 amino acids. The CDR3 region is CASTLMARFGTGGNTGELFFF.

At least ten counts were recorded for this clonotype. V and J are TRBV28 and TRBJ2-7, with D tentatively TRBD1 or TRBD2 (5 bases each). This CDR3 is built from 16 residues. Per the germline V gene, CDR1 is MDHEN and CDR2 is SYDVKM. V lost 1 base, J lost 6 bases, and 19 bases lay in between. The CDR3 coding sequence is TGTGCCAGCAGTTTATTTTCGGGGACCCGACTTTTCGAGCAGTACTTC. Translating it yields CASSLFSGTRLFEQYF. The entire variable domain, with the rest obtained from reference TRBV28 and TRBJ2-7, is as follows: DVKVTQSSRYLVKRTGEKVFLECVQDMDHENMFWYRQDPGLGLRLIYFSYDVKMKEKGDIPEGYSVSREKKERFSLILESASTNQTSMYLCASSLFSGTRLFEQYFGPGTRLTVT.

At least ten counts were recorded for this clonotype. The chain joins TRBV6-1 to TRBJ1-2; TRBD1 matches at 9 bases. Germline CDR1 is MNHNS and CDR2 is SASEGT. This CDR3 is 16 amino acids long. The V segment lost 3 bases and the J segment 2 bases; nucleotides outside the gene matches: 7. CDR3 amino acids: CASSDQTGGRNYGYTF. The CDR3 coding sequence is TGTGCCAGCAGTGACCAGACAGGGGGAAGGAACTATGGCTACACCTTC.

This clonotype showed up many times. CDR3 region: CASSERREQYF. The CDR3, as DNA: TGTGCCAGCAGTGAAAGGAGAGAGCAGTACTTC. The V gene is TRBV6-6, the J gene TRBJ2-7; D unresolved. The germline V gene encodes CDR1 MNHNY and CDR2 SVGAGI (reference sequence). V lost 5 bases to trimming and J lost 7 bases, with 9 bases between them. CDR3 length equals 11 residues.

This clonotype was counted ten times or more. This chain links TRBV7-9 with TRBJ1-4; 8 nucleotides line up with TRBD1. This CDR3 comprises 15 residues. In germline, CDR1 is SEHNR, CDR2 FQNEAQ (reference sequence). J gave up 7 bases and V 4 bases, and 8 bases lay outside the gene matches. This chain's CDR3 is CASSSDRGNGEKLFF. In nucleotides, the CDR3 is TGTGCCAGCAGCTCTGACAGGGGAAATGGTGAAAAACTGTTTTTT.

This clonotype was detected ten times or more. The chain couples TRBV10-2 to TRBJ1-1; the match to TRBD1 covers 10 bases. This CDR3 is built from 13 residues. Germline loops: CDR1 WSHSY, CDR2 SAAADI. V lost 0 bases and J lost 10; bases outside the gene matches: 2. For the CDR3, the DNA is TGCGCCAGCAGTGAGTCGAGGACAGGGGGAGCTTTCTTT. This translates into CASSESRTGGAFF.

The chain combines TRBV10-3 with TRBJ1-5; TRBD1 matches at 9 bases. Germline V gives CDR1 ENHRY, CDR2 SYGVKD. Trimming cost V 2 bases and J 3 bases; bases outside gene matches: 2. The length of the CDR3 is 15 residues. In DNA, the CDR3 is TGTGCCATCAGTGAGGGGACAGGGTTCAATCAGCCCCAGCATTTT. Protein: CAISEGTGFNQPQHF.